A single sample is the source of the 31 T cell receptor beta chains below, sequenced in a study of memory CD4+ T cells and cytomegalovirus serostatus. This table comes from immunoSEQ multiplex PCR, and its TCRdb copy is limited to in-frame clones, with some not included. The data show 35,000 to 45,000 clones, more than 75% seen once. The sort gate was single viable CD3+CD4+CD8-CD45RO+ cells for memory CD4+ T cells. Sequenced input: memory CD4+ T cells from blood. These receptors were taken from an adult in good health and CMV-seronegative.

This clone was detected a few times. The DNA for the CDR3 is TGTGCCAGCAGCAGGGTTAAAGCTTTCTTT. Translated, it gives CASSRVKAFF. V and J are TRBV28 and TRBJ1-1; a weak D match, TRBD1 (5 bases). CDR1 and CDR2 from the germline V gene are MDHEN and SYDVKM. The CDR3 sequence is 10 residues long. Between the trimmed V and J ends, which lost 6 bases and 9 bases, there was a span of 8 bases. Full variable domain (missing parts from reference TRBV28 and TRBJ1-1): DVKVTQSSRYLVKRTGEKVFLECVQDMDHENMFWYRQDPGLGLRLIYFSYDVKMKEKGDIPEGYSVSREKKERFSLILESASTNQTSMYLCASSRVKAFFGQGTRLTVV.

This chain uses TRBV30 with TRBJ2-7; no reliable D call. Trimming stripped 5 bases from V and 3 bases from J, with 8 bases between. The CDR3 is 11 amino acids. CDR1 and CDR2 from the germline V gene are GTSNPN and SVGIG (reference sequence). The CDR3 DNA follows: TGTGCCTGGCAAGACATCTACGAGCAGTACTTC. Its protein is CAWQDIYEQYF.

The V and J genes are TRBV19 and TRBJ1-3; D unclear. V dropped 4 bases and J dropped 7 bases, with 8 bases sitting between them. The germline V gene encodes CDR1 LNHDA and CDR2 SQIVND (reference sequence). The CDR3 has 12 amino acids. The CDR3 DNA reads TGTGCCAGTAGTACCCCGAAGAACACCATATATTTT. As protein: CASSTPKNTIYF.

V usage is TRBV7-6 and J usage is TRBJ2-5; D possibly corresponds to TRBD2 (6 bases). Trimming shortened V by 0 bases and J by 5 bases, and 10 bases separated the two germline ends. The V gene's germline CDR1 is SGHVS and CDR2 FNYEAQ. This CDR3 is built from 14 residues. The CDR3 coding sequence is TGTGCCAGCAGCTTAGCGGTTGGGAGGGAGACCCAGTACTTC. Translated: CASSLAVGRETQYF.

CDR3 amino acids: CASSEFGQGNAYTF. The CDR3 DNA follows: TGTGCCAGCAGTGAATTTGGACAGGGGAATGCCTACACCTTC. The genes are TRBV6-1 and TRBJ1-2, with 9 positions matching TRBD1. V lost 2 bases to trimming and J lost 10 bases; unmatched junction nucleotides: 8. Germline V gene data show CDR1 as MNHNS and CDR2 as SASEGT. This CDR3 contains 14 residues.

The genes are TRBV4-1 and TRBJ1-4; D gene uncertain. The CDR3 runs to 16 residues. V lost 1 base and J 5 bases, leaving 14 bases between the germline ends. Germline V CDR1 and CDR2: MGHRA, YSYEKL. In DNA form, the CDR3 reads TGCGCCAGCAGCCAAGTTTTAGGGAACCTGAATGAAAAACTGTTTTTT. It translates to CASSQVLGNLNEKLFF.

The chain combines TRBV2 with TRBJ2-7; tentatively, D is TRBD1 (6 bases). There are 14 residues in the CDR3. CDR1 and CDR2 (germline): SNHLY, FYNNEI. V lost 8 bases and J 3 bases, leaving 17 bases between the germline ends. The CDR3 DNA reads TGTGCCAGCGCTTTACAGGGAGATGGCTACGAGCAGTACTTC. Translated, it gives CASALQGDGYEQYF.

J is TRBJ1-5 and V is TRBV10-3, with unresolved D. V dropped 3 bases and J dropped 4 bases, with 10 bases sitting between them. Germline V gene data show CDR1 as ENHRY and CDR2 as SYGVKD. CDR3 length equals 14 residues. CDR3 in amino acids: CAISDGRTNQPQHF. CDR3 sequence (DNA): TGTGCCATCAGTGATGGACGGACGAATCAGCCCCAGCATTTT.

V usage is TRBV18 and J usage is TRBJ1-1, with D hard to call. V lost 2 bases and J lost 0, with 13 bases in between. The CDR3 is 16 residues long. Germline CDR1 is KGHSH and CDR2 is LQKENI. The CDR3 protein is CASSPFPSTMNTEAFF. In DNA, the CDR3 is TGTGCCAGCTCACCATTCCCCAGTACCATGAACACTGAAGCTTTCTTT.

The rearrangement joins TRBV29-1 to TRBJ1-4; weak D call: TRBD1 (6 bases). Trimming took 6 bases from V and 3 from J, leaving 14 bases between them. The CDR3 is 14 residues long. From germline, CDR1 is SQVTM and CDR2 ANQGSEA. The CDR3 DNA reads TGCAGCGTCGTACAGGGACCAGCTAATGAAAAACTGTTTTTT. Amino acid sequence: CSVVQGPANEKLFF. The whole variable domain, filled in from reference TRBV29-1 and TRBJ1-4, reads SAVISQKPSRDICQRGTSLTIQCQVDSQVTMMFWYRQQPGQSLTLIATANQGSEATYESGFVIDKFPISRPNLTFSTLTVSNMSPEDSSIYLCSVVQGPANEKLFFGSGTQLSVL.

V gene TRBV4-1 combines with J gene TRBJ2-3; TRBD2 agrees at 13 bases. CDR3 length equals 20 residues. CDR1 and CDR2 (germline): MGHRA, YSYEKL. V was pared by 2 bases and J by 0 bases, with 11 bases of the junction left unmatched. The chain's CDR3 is CASSQPGLAGLRPSTDTQYF. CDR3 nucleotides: TGCGCCAGCAGCCAACCGGGACTAGCGGGGCTAAGACCTAGCACAGATACGCAGTATTTT.

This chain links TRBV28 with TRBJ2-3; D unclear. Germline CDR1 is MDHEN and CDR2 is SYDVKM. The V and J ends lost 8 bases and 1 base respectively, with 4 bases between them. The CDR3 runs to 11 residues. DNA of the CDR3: TGTGCCAGCGCCGGCACAGATACGCAGTATTTT. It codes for CASAGTDTQYF.

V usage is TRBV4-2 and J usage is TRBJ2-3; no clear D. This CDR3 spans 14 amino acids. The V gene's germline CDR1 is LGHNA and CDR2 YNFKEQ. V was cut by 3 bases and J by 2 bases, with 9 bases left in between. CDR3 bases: TGTGCCAGCAGCCAGTCCCCGCACACAGATACGCAGTATTTT. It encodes CASSQSPHTDTQYF.

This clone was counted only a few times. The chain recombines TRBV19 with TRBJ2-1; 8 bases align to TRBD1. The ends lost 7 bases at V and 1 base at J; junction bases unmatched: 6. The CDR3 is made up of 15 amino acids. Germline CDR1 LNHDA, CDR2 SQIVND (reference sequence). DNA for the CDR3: TGTGCCAGTATCGACAGGGGAAGGTCCTACAATGAGCAGTTCTTC. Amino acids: CASIDRGRSYNEQFF.

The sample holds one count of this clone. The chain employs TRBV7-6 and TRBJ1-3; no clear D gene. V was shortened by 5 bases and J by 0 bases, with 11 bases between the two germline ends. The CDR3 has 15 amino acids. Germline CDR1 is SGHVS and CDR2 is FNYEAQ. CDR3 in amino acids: CASSRTDASGNTIYF. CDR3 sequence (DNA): TGTGCCAGCAGCCGTACAGACGCCTCTGGAAACACCATATATTTT.

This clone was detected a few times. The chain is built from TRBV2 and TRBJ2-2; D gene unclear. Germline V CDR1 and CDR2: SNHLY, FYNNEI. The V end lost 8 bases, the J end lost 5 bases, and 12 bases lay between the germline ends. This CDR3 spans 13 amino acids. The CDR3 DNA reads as TGTGCCAGCTCACAGACTCCGACCGGGGAGCTGTTTTTT. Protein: CASSQTPTGELFF.

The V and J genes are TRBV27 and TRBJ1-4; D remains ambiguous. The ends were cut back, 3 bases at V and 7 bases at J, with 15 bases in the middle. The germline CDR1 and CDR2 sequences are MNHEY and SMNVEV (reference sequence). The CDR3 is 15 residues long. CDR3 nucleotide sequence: TGTGCCAGCAGTTTCCAGGCCCTAGTGGGTGAAAAACTGTTTTTT. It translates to CASSFQALVGEKLFF. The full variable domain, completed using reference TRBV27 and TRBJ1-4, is EAQVTQNPRYLITVTGKKLTVTCSQNMNHEYMSWYRQDPGLGLRQIYYSMNVEVTDKGDVPEGYKVSRKEKRNFPLILESPSPNQTSLYFCASSFQALVGEKLFFGSGTQLSVL.

The CDR3 here is CASTTDSNQPQHF. CDR3 nucleotide sequence: TGTGCCAGCACTACGGATAGCAATCAGCCCCAGCATTTT. The V gene is TRBV2, the J gene TRBJ1-5; no clear D gene. The germline V and J ends were trimmed by 7 bases and 0 bases, with 7 bases remaining between them. There are 13 residues in the CDR3. The germline CDR1 and CDR2 sequences are SNHLY and FYNNEI.

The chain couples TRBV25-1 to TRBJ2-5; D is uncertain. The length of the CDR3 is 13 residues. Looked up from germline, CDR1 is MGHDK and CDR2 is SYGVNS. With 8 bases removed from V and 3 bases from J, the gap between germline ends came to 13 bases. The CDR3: CASAGRGEETQYF. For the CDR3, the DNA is TGTGCCAGCGCCGGGCGTGGGGAAGAGACCCAGTACTTC.

CDR3 nucleotides: TGTGCCAGCAGCTCATCGATGAACACTGAAGCTTTCTTT. Its translation is CASSSSMNTEAFF. The genes are TRBV11-3 and TRBJ1-1; D is undetermined. Per germline, CDR1 SGHNT and CDR2 YENEEA. V lost 4 bases and J lost 0, with 6 bases in between. This CDR3 spans 13 amino acids.

The CDR3 DNA reads TGTGCCAGTGGGGACTTCACAGATACGCAGTATTTT. This codes for CASGDFTDTQYF. This chain uses TRBV19 with TRBJ2-3; the D gene is possibly TRBD2 (6 bases). Germline V gene lookup returns CDR1 LNHDA and CDR2 SQIVND (reference sequence). Trimming cost V 8 bases and J 2 bases, with 8 bases left between them. The CDR3 extends over 12 amino acids.

The CDR3 loop is CASSGLDTGELFF. The CDR3 nucleotides are TGTGCCAGCAGCGGACTAGACACCGGGGAGCTGTTTTTT. The V and J genes are TRBV9 and TRBJ2-2, with D possibly TRBD2 on 6 matching bases. The CDR3 sequence is 13 residues long. V was pared by 3 bases and J by 3 bases, with 6 bases between. Per germline, CDR1 SGDLS and CDR2 YYNGEE.

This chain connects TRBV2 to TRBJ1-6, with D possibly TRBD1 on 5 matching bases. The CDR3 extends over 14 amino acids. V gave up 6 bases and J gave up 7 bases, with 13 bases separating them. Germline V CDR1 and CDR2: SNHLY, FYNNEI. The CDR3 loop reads CASRYTGSNSPLHF. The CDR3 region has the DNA TGTGCCAGCAGATATACAGGTTCCAATTCACCCCTCCACTTT. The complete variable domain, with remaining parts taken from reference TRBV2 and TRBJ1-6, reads EPEVTQTPSHQVTQMGQEVILRCVPISNHLYFYWYRQILGQKVEFLVSFYNNEISEKSEIFDDQFSVERPDGSNFTLKIRSTKLEDSAMYFCASRYTGSNSPLHFGNGTRLTVT.

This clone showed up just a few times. CDR3 sequence (DNA): TGTGCCAGTACCCGGAGGAGTACGAACACCGGGGAGCTGTTTTTT. The encoded protein is CASTRRSTNTGELFF. This chain joins TRBV19 and TRBJ2-2; a possible D gene is TRBD2 (5 bases). Germline CDR1 LNHDA, CDR2 SQIVND (reference sequence). Trimming shortened V by 7 bases and J by 0 bases, and 12 bases separated the two germline ends. The CDR3 consists of 15 residues.

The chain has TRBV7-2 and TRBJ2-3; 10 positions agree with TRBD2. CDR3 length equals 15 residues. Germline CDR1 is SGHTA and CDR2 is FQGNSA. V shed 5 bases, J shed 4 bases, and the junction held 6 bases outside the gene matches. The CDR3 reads CASSPQRGGSDTQYF. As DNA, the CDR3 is TGTGCCAGCAGCCCTCAGCGGGGGGGGTCAGATACGCAGTATTTT.

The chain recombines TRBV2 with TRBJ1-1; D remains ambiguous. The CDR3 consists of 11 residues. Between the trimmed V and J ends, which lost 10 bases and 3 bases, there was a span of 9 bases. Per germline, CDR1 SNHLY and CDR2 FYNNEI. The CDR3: CATKIYTEAFF. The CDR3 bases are TGTGCCACAAAGATATACACTGAAGCTTTCTTT.

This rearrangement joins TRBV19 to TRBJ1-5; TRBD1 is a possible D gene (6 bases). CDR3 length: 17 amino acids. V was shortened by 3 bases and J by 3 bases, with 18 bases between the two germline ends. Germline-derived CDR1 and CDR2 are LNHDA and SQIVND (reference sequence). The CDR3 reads CASSITSLGQSNQPQHF. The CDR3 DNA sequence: TGTGCCAGTAGTATTACTTCTTTAGGACAGTCCAATCAGCCCCAGCATTTT.

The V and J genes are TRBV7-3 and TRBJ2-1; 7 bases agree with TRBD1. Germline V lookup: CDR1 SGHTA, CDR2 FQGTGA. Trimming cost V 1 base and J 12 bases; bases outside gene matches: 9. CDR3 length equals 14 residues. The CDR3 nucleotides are TGTGCCAGCAGCTTAAATCGGGGTGGGGACAGGCAGTTCTTC. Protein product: CASSLNRGGDRQFF. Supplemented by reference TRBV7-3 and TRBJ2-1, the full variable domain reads GAGVSQTPSNKVTEKGKYVELRCDPISGHTALYWYRQSLGQGPEFLIYFQGTGAADDSGLPNDRFFAVRPEGSVSTLKIQRTERGDSAVYLCASSLNRGGDRQFFGPGTRLTVL.

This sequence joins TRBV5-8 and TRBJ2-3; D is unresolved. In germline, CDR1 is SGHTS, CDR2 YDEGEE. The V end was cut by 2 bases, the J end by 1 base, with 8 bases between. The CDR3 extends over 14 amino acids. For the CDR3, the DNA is TGTGCCAGCAGCTTACGGCTGGGCACAGATACGCAGTATTTT. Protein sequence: CASSLRLGTDTQYF.

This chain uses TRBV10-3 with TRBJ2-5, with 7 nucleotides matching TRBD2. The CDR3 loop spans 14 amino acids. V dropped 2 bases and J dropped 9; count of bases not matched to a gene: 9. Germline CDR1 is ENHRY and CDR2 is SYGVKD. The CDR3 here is CAISEQGGRGAQYF. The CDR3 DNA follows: TGTGCCATCAGTGAGCAGGGAGGGAGAGGGGCCCAGTACTTC.

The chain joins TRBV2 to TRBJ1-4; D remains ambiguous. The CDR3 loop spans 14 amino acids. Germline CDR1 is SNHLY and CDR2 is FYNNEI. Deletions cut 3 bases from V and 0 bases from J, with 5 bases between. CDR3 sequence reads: CASSDAATNEKLFF. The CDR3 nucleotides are TGTGCCAGCAGTGATGCGGCAACTAATGAAAAACTGTTTTTT. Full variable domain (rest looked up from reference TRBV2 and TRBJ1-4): EPEVTQTPSHQVTQMGQEVILRCVPISNHLYFYWYRQILGQKVEFLVSFYNNEISEKSEIFDDQFSVERPDGSNFTLKIRSTKLEDSAMYFCASSDAATNEKLFFGSGTQLSVL.